Below, one T cell receptor beta chain is given with its context. The germline V gene encodes CDR1 MNHEY and CDR2 SMNVEV (reference sequence). Trimming at V came to 6 bases and at J to 0 bases, leaving 6 bases not matched to a gene. The CDR3 has 16 residues. The data belong to a study of technical replicates of blood from several donors. Repertoires were generated with immunoSEQ multiplex PCR, while TCRdb's copy carries only in-frame clones and drops some. The repertoire has 80,000 or so clones, roughly 98% of them found once; the top ten carry about 0.15%. The specimen sequenced was T cells isolated from PBMCs. This TCR was sampled from a human donor in good health. This sequence joins TRBV27 and TRBJ2-2; 8 bases match TRBD2. CDR3 residues: CASRFTAGANTGELFF. The CDR3 region has the DNA TGTGCCAGCAGATTCACAGCGGGGGCGAACACCGGGGAGCTGTTTTTT.